This TCR beta chain was identified during a study of T cells in Graves' hyperthyroidism and ophthalmopathy. The study's findings and limits: Researchers report that a 13 V-J model separated ophthalmopathy from stable hyperthyroidism.

Exclusion of patients followed from uncontrolled infection, other autoimmune disease, pregnancy or lactation. Clinical symptoms, serum thyroxine and TRAb, thyroid ultrasound and orbital computed tomography were used for the diagnoses. This clonotype has a count of ten or more. Its target is unknown. V was pared by 5 bases and J by 6 bases, with 13 bases of the junction left unmatched. From germline, CDR1 is MDHEN and CDR2 SYDVKM. The CDR3 extends over 16 amino acids. It was RNA transcripts that yielded the amplified TCR beta CDR3 regions. RT-PCR in the first round (using the HTBI primer set) targeted the TCR CDR3. In TCRdb, the multiplex PCR reads were re-called with MiXCR into one record per CDR3 protein. The sample shows around 600,000 distinct CDR3 sequences, about 14% of them seen only once.

The sequence was obtained from a woman aged 50 to 60 with Graves' ophthalmopathy. The sample taken for sequencing was blood. The V and J genes are TRBV28 and TRBJ2-3; the match to TRBD2 covers 8 bases. The CDR3 protein is CASSPSLSGNVDTQYF. Here the CDR3 DNA reads TGTGCCAGCAGTCCTTCCCTTAGCGGGAACGTGGATACGCAGTATTTT. Together with reference TRBV28 and TRBJ2-3, the CDR3 gives the full variable domain: DVKVTQSSRYLVKRTGEKVFLECVQDMDHENMFWYRQDPGLGLRLIYFSYDVKMKEKGDIPEGYSVSREKKERFSLILESASTNQTSMYLCASSPSLSGNVDTQYFGPGTRLTVL.